These 6 T cell receptor beta chains were sequenced from one sample in a study of shared clonotypes between healthy human individuals. The data were produced by immunoSEQ multiplex PCR, yet TCRdb's version contains in-frame clones alone and is incomplete. The repertoire holds 2 million to 3 million clones, with about 92% as singletons. Sequencing used naive CD4+ T cells sorted from blood. This sample's subset: CD45RA+ positively selected. The receptors stem from a young man in good health.

Worth noting for this clone: Within the sample, other DNA sequences also encode this same CDR3. In nucleotides, the CDR3 is TGTGCCAGCTCACCATCGCAGGGCTCCTACGAGCAGTACTTC. Translating gives CASSPSQGSYEQYF. The chain couples TRBV18 to TRBJ2-7, with D possibly TRBD1 on 5 matching bases. CDR1 and CDR2 (germline): KGHSH, LQKENI. The germline V and J ends were trimmed by 2 bases and 0 bases, with 8 bases remaining between them. CDR3 length: 14 amino acids.

Notes on this clone: Other DNA sequences from this sample encode an identical CDR3 as well. The chain recombines TRBV29-1 with TRBJ1-1; 7 bases fit TRBD1. V lost 4 bases to trimming and J lost 3 bases; unmatched junction nucleotides: 2. The germline CDR1 and CDR2 sequences are SQVTM and ANQGSEA. CDR3 length: 12 amino acids. The CDR3: CSVGDSHTEAFF. CDR3 coding DNA: TGCAGCGTTGGGGACAGCCACACTGAAGCTTTCTTT.

Worth noting for this clone: Other DNA sequences in the sample encode the same CDR3. This chain links TRBV7-2 with TRBJ1-2; no reliable D call. The CDR3 loop spans 11 amino acids. Germline CDR1 is SGHTA and CDR2 is FQGNSA. V was clipped by 5 bases and J by 4 bases, with 5 bases between them. CDR3 amino acids: CASSSVYGYTF. The DNA for the CDR3 is TGTGCCAGCAGCAGTGTCTATGGCTACACCTTC.

The genes are TRBV9 and TRBJ2-3, with 7 bases matching TRBD1. Germline V gives CDR1 SGDLS, CDR2 YYNGEE. J gave up 4 bases and V 5 bases, and 10 bases lay outside the gene matches. CDR3 length equals 15 residues. CDR3 DNA sequence: TGTGCCAGCAGTCTGCAGGGGGAAGGGGCAGATACGCAGTATTTT. Amino acids: CASSLQGEGADTQYF.

For the CDR3, the DNA is TGTGCCAGCAGCTTAACGACAGGGAGAAATTCACCCCTCCACTTT. It is translated as CASSLTTGRNSPLHF. V usage is TRBV28 and J usage is TRBJ1-6, with TRBD1 identical over 7 bases. The CDR3 has 15 amino acids. Germline V gene sequence: CDR1 MDHEN, CDR2 SYDVKM. The V gene end was trimmed by 6 bases and the J gene end by 7 bases; junction bases not matched to a gene: 9.

The J gene is TRBJ2-7, the V gene TRBV14; TRBD2 agrees at 12 bases. Germline V lookup: CDR1 SGHDN, CDR2 FVKESK. The junction had 9 bases not matched to a gene; V was cut back by 5 bases and J by 4 bases. The CDR3 extends over 16 amino acids. CDR3 DNA: TGTGCCAGCAGCACCCACCTAGCGGGAGGGCCGTACGAGCAGTACTTC. Residues: CASSTHLAGGPYEQYF.